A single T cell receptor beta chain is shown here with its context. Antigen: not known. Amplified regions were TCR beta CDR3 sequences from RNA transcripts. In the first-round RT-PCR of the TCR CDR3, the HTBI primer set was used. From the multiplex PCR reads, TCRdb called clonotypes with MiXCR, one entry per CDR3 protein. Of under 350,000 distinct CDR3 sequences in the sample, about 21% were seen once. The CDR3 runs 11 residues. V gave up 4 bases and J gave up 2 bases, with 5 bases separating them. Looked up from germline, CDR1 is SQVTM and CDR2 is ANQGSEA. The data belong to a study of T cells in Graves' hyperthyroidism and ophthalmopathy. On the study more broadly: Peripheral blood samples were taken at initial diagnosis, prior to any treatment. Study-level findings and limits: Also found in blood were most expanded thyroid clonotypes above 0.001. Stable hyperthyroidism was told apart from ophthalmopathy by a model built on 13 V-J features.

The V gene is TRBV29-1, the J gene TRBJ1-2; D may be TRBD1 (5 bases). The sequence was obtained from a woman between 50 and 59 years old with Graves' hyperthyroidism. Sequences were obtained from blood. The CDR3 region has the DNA TGCAGCGTTGGACAGAACTATGGCTACACCTTC. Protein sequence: CSVGQNYGYTF.